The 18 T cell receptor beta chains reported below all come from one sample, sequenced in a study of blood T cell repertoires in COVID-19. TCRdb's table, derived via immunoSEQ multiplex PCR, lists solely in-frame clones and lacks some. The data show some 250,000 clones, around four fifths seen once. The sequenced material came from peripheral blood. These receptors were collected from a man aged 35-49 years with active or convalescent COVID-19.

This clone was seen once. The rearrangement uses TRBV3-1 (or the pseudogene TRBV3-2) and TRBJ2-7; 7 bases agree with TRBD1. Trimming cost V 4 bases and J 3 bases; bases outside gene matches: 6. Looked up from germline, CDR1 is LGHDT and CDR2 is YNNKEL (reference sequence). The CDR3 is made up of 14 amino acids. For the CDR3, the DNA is TGTGCCAGCAGCCTGTCGGGACAGAACTACGAGCAGTACTTC. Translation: CASSLSGQNYEQYF.

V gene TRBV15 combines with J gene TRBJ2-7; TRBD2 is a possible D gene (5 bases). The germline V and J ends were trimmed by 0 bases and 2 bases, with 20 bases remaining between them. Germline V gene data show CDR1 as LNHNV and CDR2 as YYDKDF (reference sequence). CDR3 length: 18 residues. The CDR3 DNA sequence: TGTGCCACCAGCAGAGATTATCCTGGACTTTTCATGACCTACGAGCAGTACTTC. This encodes CATSRDYPGLFMTYEQYF.

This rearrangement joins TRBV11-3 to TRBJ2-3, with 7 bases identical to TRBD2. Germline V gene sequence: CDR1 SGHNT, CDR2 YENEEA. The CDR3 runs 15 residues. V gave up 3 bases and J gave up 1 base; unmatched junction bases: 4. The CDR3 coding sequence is TGTGCCAGCAGCTTCGGACTAGAGGGCACAGATACGCAGTATTTT. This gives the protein CASSFGLEGTDTQYF.

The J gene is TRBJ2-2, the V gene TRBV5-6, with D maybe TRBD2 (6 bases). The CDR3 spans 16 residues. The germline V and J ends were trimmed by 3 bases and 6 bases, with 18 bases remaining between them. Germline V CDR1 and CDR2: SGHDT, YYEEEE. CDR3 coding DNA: TGTGCCAGCAGCTCGCTGGGCGGGGCTGTGGCCGGGGAGCTGTTTTTT. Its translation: CASSSLGGAVAGELFF.

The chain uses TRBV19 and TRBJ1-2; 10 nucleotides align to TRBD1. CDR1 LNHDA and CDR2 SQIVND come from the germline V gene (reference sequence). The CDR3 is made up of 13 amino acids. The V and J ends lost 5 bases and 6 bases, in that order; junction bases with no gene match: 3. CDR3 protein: CASSLTGGNGYTF. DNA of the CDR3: TGTGCCAGTAGTCTGACAGGGGGCAATGGCTACACCTTC.

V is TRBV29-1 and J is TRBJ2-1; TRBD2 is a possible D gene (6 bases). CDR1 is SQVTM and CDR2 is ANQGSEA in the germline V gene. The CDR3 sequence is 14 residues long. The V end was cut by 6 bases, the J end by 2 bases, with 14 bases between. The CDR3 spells CSVSGLMPYNEQFF. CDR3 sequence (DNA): TGCAGCGTCTCGGGACTGATGCCCTACAATGAGCAGTTCTTC.

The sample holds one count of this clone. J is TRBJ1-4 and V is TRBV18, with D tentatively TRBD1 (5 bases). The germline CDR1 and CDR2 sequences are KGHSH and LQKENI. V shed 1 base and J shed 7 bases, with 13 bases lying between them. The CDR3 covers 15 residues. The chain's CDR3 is CASSPQSGRTEKLFF. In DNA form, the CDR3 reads TGTGCCAGCTCACCACAGTCAGGGCGTACTGAAAAACTGTTTTTT.

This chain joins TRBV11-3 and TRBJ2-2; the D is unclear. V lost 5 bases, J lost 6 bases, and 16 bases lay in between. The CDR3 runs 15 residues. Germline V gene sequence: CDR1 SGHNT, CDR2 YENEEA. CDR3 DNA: TGTGCCAGCAGCCCCATGGGCAGTACAGCCGGGGAGCTGTTTTTT. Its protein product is CASSPMGSTAGELFF.

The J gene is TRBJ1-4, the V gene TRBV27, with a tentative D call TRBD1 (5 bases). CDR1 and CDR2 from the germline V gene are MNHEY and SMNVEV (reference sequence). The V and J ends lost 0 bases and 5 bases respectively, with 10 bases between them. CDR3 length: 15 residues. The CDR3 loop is CASSLSRGINEKLFF. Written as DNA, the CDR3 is TGTGCCAGCAGTTTATCTCGGGGGATAAATGAAAAACTGTTTTTT.

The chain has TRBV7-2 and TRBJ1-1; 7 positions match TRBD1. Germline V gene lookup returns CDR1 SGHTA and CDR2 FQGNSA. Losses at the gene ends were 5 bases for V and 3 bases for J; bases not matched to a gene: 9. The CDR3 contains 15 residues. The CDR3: CASSLQDRWDTEAFF. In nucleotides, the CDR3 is TGTGCCAGCAGCCTGCAGGACAGGTGGGACACTGAAGCTTTCTTT.

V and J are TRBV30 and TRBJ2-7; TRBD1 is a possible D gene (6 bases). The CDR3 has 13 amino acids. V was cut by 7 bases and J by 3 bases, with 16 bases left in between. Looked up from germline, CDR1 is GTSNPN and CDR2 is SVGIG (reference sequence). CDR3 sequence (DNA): TGTGCCTTGTCCCAGGGGTCCAGCTACGAGCAGTACTTC. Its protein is CALSQGSSYEQYF. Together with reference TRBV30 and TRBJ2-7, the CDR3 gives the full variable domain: SQTIHQWPATLVQPVGSPLSLECTVEGTSNPNLYWYRQAAGRGLQLLFYSVGIGQISSEVPQNLSASRPQDRQFILSSKKLLLSDSGFYLCALSQGSSYEQYFGPGTRLTVT.

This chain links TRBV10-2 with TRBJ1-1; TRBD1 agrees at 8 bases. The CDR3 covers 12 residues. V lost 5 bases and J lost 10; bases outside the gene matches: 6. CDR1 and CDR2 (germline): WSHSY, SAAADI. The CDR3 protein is CASSLQGDVAFF. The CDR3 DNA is TGCGCCAGCAGTTTACAGGGGGACGTAGCTTTCTTT.

For the CDR3, the DNA is TGTGCCAGCAAGAGGGTCGGACAGAACTCCTACGAGCAGTACTTC. Encoded protein: CASKRVGQNSYEQYF. The rearrangement links TRBV27 to TRBJ2-7, with D perhaps matching TRBD1 (6 bases). CDR1 MNHEY and CDR2 SMNVEV come from the germline V gene (reference sequence). This CDR3 contains 15 residues. Trimming removed 7 bases at V and 0 bases at J, with 16 bases between.

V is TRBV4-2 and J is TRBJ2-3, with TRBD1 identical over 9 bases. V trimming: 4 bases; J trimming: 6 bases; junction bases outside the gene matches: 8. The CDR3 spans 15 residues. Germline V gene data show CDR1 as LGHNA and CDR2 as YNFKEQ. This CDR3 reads CASSPRQGERDTQYF. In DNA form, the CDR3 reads TGTGCCAGCAGCCCGAGACAGGGGGAAAGGGATACGCAGTATTTT.

The CDR3 nucleotides are TGTGCCAGCAGCTTAGGTGGGGGGTATTACAATGAGCAGTTCTTC. Translating gives CASSLGGGYYNEQFF. The V and J genes are TRBV7-2 and TRBJ2-1; maybe TRBD2 (6 bases). Deletions cut 1 base from V and 4 bases from J, with 11 bases between. The CDR3 extends over 15 amino acids. The germline V gene encodes CDR1 SGHTA and CDR2 FQGNSA. Full variable domain (rest looked up from reference TRBV7-2 and TRBJ2-1): GAGVSQSPSNKVTEKGKDVELRCDPISGHTALYWYRQSLGQGLEFLIYFQGNSAPDKSGLPSDRFSAERTGGSVSTLTIQRTQQEDSAVYLCASSLGGGYYNEQFFGPGTRLTVL.

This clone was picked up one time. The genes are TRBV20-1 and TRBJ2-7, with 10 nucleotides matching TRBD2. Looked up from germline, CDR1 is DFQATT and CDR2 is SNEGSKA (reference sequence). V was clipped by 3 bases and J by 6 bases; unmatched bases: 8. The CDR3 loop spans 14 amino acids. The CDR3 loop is CSASRLAGVFEQYF. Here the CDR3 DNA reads TGCAGTGCTAGTAGGCTAGCGGGAGTATTCGAGCAGTACTTC.

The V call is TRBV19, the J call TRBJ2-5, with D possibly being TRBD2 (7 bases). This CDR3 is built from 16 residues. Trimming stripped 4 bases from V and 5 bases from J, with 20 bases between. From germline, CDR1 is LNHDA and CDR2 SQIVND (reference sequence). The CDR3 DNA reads TGTGCCAGTAGTAGCCCCGAAGGGGGGGCGAAGGAGACCCAGTACTTC. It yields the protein CASSSPEGGAKETQYF.

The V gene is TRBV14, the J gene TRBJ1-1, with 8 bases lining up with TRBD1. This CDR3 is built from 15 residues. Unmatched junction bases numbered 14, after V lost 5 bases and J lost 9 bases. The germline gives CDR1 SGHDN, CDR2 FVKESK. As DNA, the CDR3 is TGTGCCAGCAGCGTACGAGGTCTACAGGGGGGCAAAGCTTTCTTT. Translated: CASSVRGLQGGKAFF.